The T cell receptor beta chain described here comes from a study of early T cells in non-severe SARS-CoV-2 infection. In the study overall: Chains were not paired, and sequencing was done on bulk RNA from unsorted whole blood. Study results and caveats: Database matching using VDJdb favored anti-spike CD8 responses, with private and CD4 specificities left missing.

As regards this clonotype: The target antigen is unknown.

Individual cDNA molecules received unique molecular identifiers during library preparation. TCRdb used MiXCR to reprocess the 5' RACE reads, holding one entry per CDR3 protein. Seen here are some 77,000 distinct CDR3 sequences, 12% observed once, and the top ten hold 15% to 19%. This CDR3 spans 13 amino acids. Germline CDR1 reads DFQATT; CDR2 reads SNEGSKA (reference sequence). V lost 4 bases, J lost 5 bases, and 6 bases stayed unmatched. J is TRBJ2-5 and V is TRBV20-1, with 8 bases that match TRBD1. The clonotype originates from an adult who was a healthcare worker with PCR-confirmed SARS-CoV-2 infection or an uninfected control (not recorded which). The donor label of this sample is uncertain. The specimen comprised whole blood, sampled at baseline. The DNA for the CDR3 is TGCAGTGCTATTGACAGGGGTCAGGAGACCCAGTACTTC. Amino acid sequence: CSAIDRGQETQYF.